Below, 20 T cell receptor beta chains from the same sample are listed, as sequenced in a study of T cell responses to AZD1222 COVID-19 vaccine. Sequenced by immunoSEQ multiplex PCR; TCRdb stores in-frame clones only, minus some. The sample consists of around 150,000 clones, over 65% of them appearing once. Here the sequenced sample was peripheral blood, taken on day 0 of AZD1222 vaccination. Receptors originate from an adult in good health.

In DNA form, the CDR3 reads TGTGCCACCAGTGATGGGTCCTTGGGGGCCAACGTCCTGACTTTC. It translates to CATSDGSLGANVLTF. The chain recombines TRBV24-1 with TRBJ2-6; D is undetermined. There are 15 residues in the CDR3. The germline V gene encodes CDR1 KGHDR and CDR2 SFDVKD. V lost 3 bases and J 4 bases, leaving 9 bases between the germline ends.

This clone appeared a few times. The chain recombines TRBV30 with TRBJ1-2; 7 nucleotides align to TRBD1. The CDR3 covers 15 residues. V lost 8 bases and J lost 4; bases outside the gene matches: 16. Germline V gene lookup returns CDR1 GTSNPN and CDR2 SVGIG (reference sequence). The chain's CDR3 is CASGLYRGLGYGYTF. In nucleotides, the CDR3 is TGTGCCAGCGGGCTCTACAGGGGACTTGGCTATGGCTACACCTTC.

In this sample, this clone turned up a few times. The chain couples TRBV19 to TRBJ1-2; possible D gene TRBD1, 5 bases. Germline V gives CDR1 LNHDA, CDR2 SQIVND (reference sequence). CDR3 length: 13 amino acids. With 6 bases removed from V and 5 bases from J, the gap between germline ends came to 13 bases. The CDR3: CASSTGTGYGYTF. Here the CDR3 DNA reads TGTGCCAGTAGCACCGGGACGGGGTATGGCTACACCTTC.

The CDR3 region has the DNA TGTGCCAGTAGTCCAATCGAGGGGACGAACACTGAAGCTTTCTTT. Its protein is CASSPIEGTNTEAFF. The chain uses TRBV19 and TRBJ1-1, with TRBD1 as a possible D gene (5 bases). V was shortened by 5 bases and J by 1 base, with 14 bases between the two germline ends. Germline CDR1 and CDR2: LNHDA and SQIVND (reference sequence). This CDR3 spans 15 amino acids.

This rearrangement joins TRBV28 to TRBJ1-4, with D unresolved. Germline lookup yields CDR1 MDHEN and CDR2 SYDVKM. V lost 3 bases and J lost 5, with 10 bases in between. CDR3 length: 14 residues. CDR3 region: CASSLAQLNEKLFF. The CDR3 bases are TGTGCCAGCAGTTTGGCACAGTTAAATGAAAAACTGTTTTTT.

The chain combines TRBV27 with TRBJ1-5; 9 nucleotides match TRBD1. V lost 6 bases, J lost 1 base, and 7 bases stayed unmatched. The germline CDR1 and CDR2 sequences are MNHEY and SMNVEV (reference sequence). There are 16 residues in the CDR3. CDR3 bases: TGTGCCAGCAGCCCCCGGGACAGGGTGAGCAATCAGCCCCAGCATTTT. The encoded protein is CASSPRDRVSNQPQHF.

This clone appeared a single time. V usage is TRBV7-3 and J usage is TRBJ1-6; TRBD1 agrees at 7 bases. Germline V gene lookup returns CDR1 SGHTA and CDR2 FQGTGA. This CDR3 region has 15 residues. Germline trimming cut 0 bases from V and 10 bases from J; bases unmatched to any gene: 6. DNA of the CDR3: TGTGCCAGCAGCTTAACCGGCAGGGGGGAATCACCCCTCCACTTT. This gives the protein CASSLTGRGESPLHF.

The chain combines TRBV21-1 with TRBJ2-7. TRBV21-1 is listed as a pseudogene. This CDR3 has 16 amino acids. CDR3 sequence: CASSKRQGGISYEQYF. DNA of the CDR3: TGTGCCAGCAGCAAAAGGCAAGGGGGGATCTCCTACGAGCAGTACTTC.

The chain links TRBV5-1 to TRBJ2-7; TRBD1 matches at 7 bases. V gave up 4 bases and J gave up 4 bases; unmatched junction bases: 8. The CDR3 extends over 14 amino acids. Germline V gene data show CDR1 as SGHRS and CDR2 as YFSETQ. The CDR3 coding sequence is TGCGCCAGCAGCCAGAGGGGGCCCGATTACGAGCAGTACTTC. The encoded protein is CASSQRGPDYEQYF.

The rearrangement joins TRBV7-3 to TRBJ1-5; possible D gene TRBD1, 5 bases. CDR1 and CDR2 from the germline V gene are SGHTA and FQGTGA. Trimming removed 5 bases from V and 6 bases from J, with 14 bases in between. The CDR3 loop spans 14 amino acids. In DNA, the CDR3 is TGTGCCAGCAGCCTAGACGGGGCAAGTCAGCCCCAGCATTTT. It encodes CASSLDGASQPQHF.

The table lists this clone with a few counts. CDR3 region: CASSPPGTRSGEQFF. The CDR3 DNA is TGTGCCAGCAGCCCTCCCGGGACTAGATCCGGTGAGCAGTTCTTC. The gene calls are TRBV7-2 and TRBJ2-1; 8 bases match TRBD2. This CDR3 has 15 amino acids. CDR1 SGHTA and CDR2 FQGNSA come from the germline V gene. Losses at the gene ends were 5 bases for V and 9 bases for J; bases not matched to a gene: 12.

The chain joins TRBV5-1 to TRBJ1-2; D call uncertain. The V and J ends lost 5 bases and 2 bases respectively, with 7 bases between them. The CDR3 has 12 amino acids. The germline gives CDR1 SGHRS, CDR2 YFSETQ. CDR3 residues: CASRTENYGYTF. As DNA, the CDR3 is TGCGCCAGCAGAACTGAAAACTATGGCTACACCTTC. Full variable domain (outside the CDR3, taken from reference TRBV5-1 and TRBJ1-2): KAGVTQTPRYLIKTRGQQVTLSCSPISGHRSVSWYQQTPGQGLQFLFEYFSETQRNKGNFPGRFSGRQFSNSRSEMNVSTLELGDSALYLCASRTENYGYTFGSGTRLTVV.

The chain has TRBV6-5 and TRBJ1-3, with unresolved D. Trimming shortened V by 2 bases and J by 4 bases, and 9 bases separated the two germline ends. The CDR3 has 14 amino acids. CDR1 is MNHEY, CDR2 SVGAGI, per germline. In nucleotides, the CDR3 is TGTGCCAGCAGTTACACGGGTCTGGGAAACACCATATATTTT. Protein sequence: CASSYTGLGNTIYF.

The gene calls are TRBV5-1 and TRBJ2-7; TRBD1 agrees at 9 bases. The CDR3 has 15 amino acids. The germline V gene has CDR1 SGHRS and CDR2 YFSETQ. J lost 4 bases, V lost 3 bases, and 8 bases had no gene match. The CDR3 is CASSSRGQGLYEQYF. The CDR3, as DNA: TGCGCCAGCAGCTCAAGAGGACAGGGGCTATACGAGCAGTACTTC. The whole variable domain, filled in from reference TRBV5-1 and TRBJ2-7, reads KAGVTQTPRYLIKTRGQQVTLSCSPISGHRSVSWYQQTPGQGLQFLFEYFSETQRNKGNFPGRFSGRQFSNSRSEMNVSTLELGDSALYLCASSSRGQGLYEQYFGPGTRLTVT.

The V call is TRBV5-4, the J call TRBJ1-1; TRBD1 might be the D (6 bases). Germline-derived CDR1 and CDR2 are SGHNT and YYREEE (reference sequence). The length of the CDR3 is 16 residues. V lost 1 base and J 1 base, leaving 14 bases between the germline ends. DNA of the CDR3: TGTGCCAGCAGCTTGAATACCGGACAGAGGAACACTGAAGCTTTCTTT. This gives the protein CASSLNTGQRNTEAFF. The variable domain in full, completed from reference TRBV5-4 and TRBJ1-1, reads ETGVTQSPTHLIKTRGQQVTLRCSSQSGHNTVSWYQQALGQGPQFIFQYYREEENGRGNFPPRFSGLQFPNYSSELNVNALELDDSALYLCASSLNTGQRNTEAFFGQGTRLTVV.

V is TRBV11-1 and J is TRBJ2-1; 8 bases match TRBD1. The length of the CDR3 is 16 residues. Germline V gives CDR1 SGHAT, CDR2 FQDESV (reference sequence). Trimming at V came to 2 bases and at J to 5 bases, leaving 8 bases not matched to a gene. This chain's CDR3 is CASSLRQTGVNNEQFF. The CDR3 coding sequence is TGTGCCAGCAGCTTACGCCAGACAGGGGTTAACAATGAGCAGTTCTTC.

V usage is TRBV5-1 and J usage is TRBJ1-1, with D possibly matching TRBD1 (6 bases). Germline-derived CDR1 and CDR2 are SGHRS and YFSETQ. The V end was cut by 0 bases, the J end by 1 base, with 7 bases between. The CDR3 covers 14 residues. The DNA of the CDR3 is TGCGCCAGCAGCTTGGCAGGGGCGAACACTGAAGCTTTCTTT. It encodes CASSLAGANTEAFF.

This chain connects TRBV3-1 (or the pseudogene TRBV3-2) to TRBJ1-6; 7 nucleotides agree with TRBD1. The CDR3 covers 15 residues. Germline V lookup: CDR1 LGHDT, CDR2 YNNKEL (reference sequence). Trimming cost V 4 bases and J 6 bases; bases outside gene matches: 6. CDR3 sequence reads: CASSPTGVSNSPLHF. The DNA for the CDR3 is TGTGCCAGCAGCCCAACAGGGGTCTCTAATTCACCCCTCCACTTT.

The chain links TRBV2 to TRBJ1-1; 7 positions match TRBD1. Germline loops: CDR1 SNHLY, CDR2 FYNNEI. The junction had 2 bases not matched to a gene; V was cut back by 6 bases and J by 1 base. This CDR3 has 13 residues. Here the CDR3 reads CASSDRANTEAFF. As DNA, the CDR3 is TGTGCCAGCAGCGACAGGGCGAACACTGAAGCTTTCTTT.

J is TRBJ1-2 and V is TRBV19; the D gene is possibly TRBD1 (6 bases). Germline V gives CDR1 LNHDA, CDR2 SQIVND (reference sequence). Trimming cost V 4 bases and J 5 bases, with 17 bases left between them. CDR3 length: 15 amino acids. In DNA form, the CDR3 reads TGTGCCAGTAGTAATACTCCGGACAGTCCTTATGGCTACACCTTC. Amino acid sequence: CASSNTPDSPYGYTF.